This T cell receptor beta chain stems from a study of blood T cell repertoires in COVID-19. The germline V gene has CDR1 SGHVS and CDR2 FNYEAQ. With termini counted, the CDR3 has 15 amino acids. In the original workflow: Using reference gene primer amplification, nucleated cell counts were estimated. Generated by immunoSEQ multiplex PCR, the TCRdb table keeps only in-frame clones and is missing some. Clone size and V and J calls were adopted from that table, with D and trimming inferred from the DNA. The sample lists over 200,000 clones, 80% to 85% occurring once. Notes on this clone: It is unclear where the CDR3 begins or ends on the DNA, so no DNA is shown, and the CDR3 is as TCRdb lists it.

This clonotype originated in a man aged 50-60 years with active or convalescent COVID-19. The sequencing input was peripheral blood. The chain employs TRBV7-6 and TRBJ2-2; the tabulated D call, TRBD2, remains unverified against the DNA. The CDR3 reads CASSSLGFGAGELFF.